The sequence of this T cell receptor (beta chain) was determined in a study of T cell responses to AZD1222 COVID-19 vaccine. Some clones are missing from TCRdb's copy, which holds only in-frame ones; the method was immunoSEQ multiplex PCR. The sample comprises more than 95,000 clones, roughly 85% of which are singletons, and about 4.4% rests with the top ten. CDR3 length: 14 residues. Germline lookup yields CDR1 SGHAT and CDR2 FQNNGV. V shed 6 bases and J 1 base; nucleotides not matched to a gene: 0. This sequence was found in an adult who received the AZD1222 COVID-19 vaccine. The V and J genes are TRBV11-2 and TRBJ2-2, with 9 bases identical to TRBD1. Specimen: peripheral blood, collected 28 days after the second AZD1222 dose. CDR3 nucleotide sequence: TGTGCCAGCAGGGGACAGGGGAACACCGGGGAGCTGTTTTTT. Translation gives CASRGQGNTGELFF.